This T cell receptor beta chain was recorded in a study of blood T cell repertoires in COVID-19 (dated by TCRdb to about 2020). Study-level background: Samples covering the acute and convalescent phases of COVID-19 were provided by collaborators in the United States, Italy and Spain. The prospective study material was composed of cDNA or gDNA derived from T cells, B-cell-depleted T cells, or PBMCs. Deeply sampled blood TCRbeta repertoires from subjects exposed to, actively infected with, or recovered from COVID-19 were included in the dataset. The repertoires were released in a freely available public database meant as a resource for research on the immune response to SARS-CoV-2. Samples were obtained from the ongoing ImmuneRACE study (first 160 participants) and from 950 to 1,500 subjects provided by 6 global collaborators. Nearly every sample came with metadata listing a de-identified subject ID, COVID-19 status, age in years and sex. HLA class I and class II types, where available, came from metadata supplied by the sample provider rather than from assay-based typing.

As to this clone: No cognate antigen has been identified for it. No base quality information exists; no much larger clone differs at one position.

General findings and caveats noted by the study authors: Clinical and demographic metadata were provided uncurated, with the amount varying by source and participant.

Collaborating institutions collected whole blood in K2EDTA tubes following their own protocols. For TCRbeta analysis, collaborators shipped samples in one of three forms: frozen whole blood, isolated PBMCs, or DNA extracted from either of those sample types. V is pared back by 4 bases and J by 6 bases, with 11 bases lying between the germline termini. CDR1 and CDR2, per the germline V gene, are SQVTM and ANQGSEA. From its cysteine to its phenylalanine, the CDR3 spans 12 amino acids. Solely the CDR3 DNA is kept, with 36 bases framed from the first base. TCRbeta CDR3 regions were amplified from genomic DNA by means of the immunoSEQ Assay, a bias-controlled multiplex PCR. The paper's processing steps were these. The number of nucleated cells in each sample was estimated by amplification of reference gene primers within the assay. Sequence reads were collapsed and filtered to measure the absolute abundance of every unique TCRbeta CDR3 rearrangement. For each sample, productive Simpson clonality was calculated as the square root of Simpson's diversity index over productive rearrangements. The source is immuneACCESS, and TCRdb retained only in-frame sequences with V and J called. Part of the clones is not carried over; for the studies checked, unresolved V genes explain less than half of this, and the remainder is unexplained. The DNA was the basis for D and trimming; V, J and clone size are from that table. This sample has fewer than 200,000 clones in its table, and approximately 83% of those were observed once. The ten largest make up 7% to 10% of the sample.

Recombination linked TRBV29-1 to TRBJ2-3, with the D gene not clear enough to name. This TCR was recovered from a man aged 45-60 years with active or convalescent COVID-19. Sample: peripheral blood. CDR3 sequence: CSVVGSRDTQYF. Read as DNA, the sequence is TGCAGCGTTGTGGGTTCCAGGGATACGCAGTATTTT.